This T cell receptor (beta chain) comes out of a study of OX40 agonist ivuxolimab in advanced cancers. Study conclusions and caveats: With doses of 0.1 to 3.0 mg/kg, CD4+ and CD8+ blood T cells had undergone clonal expansion by week 6. CD4+ T cells averaged fewer expanded clones than CD8+ T cells.

The protocol was immunoSEQ multiplex PCR, while the TCRdb copy is restricted to in-frame clones and leaves out a portion. The table records tens of thousands of clones, about 90% of them present only once. Details on this clone: Its antigen is currently unknown.

V lost 2 bases and J lost 5, with 9 bases in between. CDR3 length equals 13 residues. CDR1 is MNHEY and CDR2 is SMNVEV in the germline V gene (reference sequence). This material consisted of CD4+ or CD8+ T cells sorted from blood, taken in a trial of the OX40 agonist ivuxolimab. The sequence was collected from an adult with an advanced solid tumor such as melanoma, head and neck, liver or kidney cancer. The V call is TRBV27, the J call TRBJ1-2; D remains unclear. The CDR3 bases are TGTGCCAGCAGTTTAAAGTGGGGATATGGCTACACCTTC. This sequence encodes CASSLKWGYGYTF.